One sample yielded the 27 T cell receptor beta chains listed below, sequenced in a study of T cells in Graves' hyperthyroidism and ophthalmopathy. TCR beta CDR3 sequences were amplified from RNA transcripts. TCR CDR3 underwent first-round RT-PCR with the HTBI primer set. Using its own MiXCR run on the multiplex PCR reads, TCRdb lists one record per CDR3 protein. Altogether more than 300,000 distinct CDR3 sequences are present, about 15% being singletons, with the ten largest covering around 20%. Source material: blood. These receptors were obtained from a woman in her 30s with Graves' ophthalmopathy.

On this clonotype itself: Just one base apart from a much larger clone, this may be a read error. The chain couples TRBV18 to TRBJ2-2; possible D gene TRBD2, 6 bases. The CDR3 runs to 16 residues. The germline CDR1 and CDR2 sequences are KGHSH and LQKENI. The CDR3 sequence: CASSPDLAKNTGERFF. The CDR3 coding sequence is TGTGCCAGCTCACCAGACCTAGCGAAGAACACCGGGGAGCGGTTTTTT.

This clonotype was seen a handful of times. This may stem from a read error, because a much larger clone lies one nucleotide away. V gene TRBV20-1 combines with J gene TRBJ2-3; perhaps TRBD2 as D (6 bases). CDR1 is DFQATT, CDR2 SNEGSKA, per germline (reference sequence). The CDR3 spans 12 residues. The CDR3, as DNA: TGCAATGCCCGGGAGAGCTTGGATACGCAGTATTTT. Translating gives CNARESLDTQYF.

The chain has TRBV11-2 and TRBJ2-3, with 7 nucleotides matching TRBD2. Per the germline V gene, CDR1 is SGHAT and CDR2 is FQNNGV. The trim removed 5 bases at V and 3 bases at J, leaving 8 bases unmatched. CDR3 length: 15 amino acids. CDR3 region: CASSPRAGLTDTQYF. CDR3 in DNA: TGTGCCAGCAGCCCCCGAGCGGGACTTACAGATACGCAGTATTTT.

There are a few counts of this clonotype. The chain carries TRBV5-1 and TRBJ1-1; D is possibly TRBD1 (5 bases). The CDR3 is 15 amino acids. V lost 6 bases, J lost 3 bases, and 18 bases lay in between. CDR1 SGHRS and CDR2 YFSETQ come from the germline V gene. The CDR3 loop is CASNGAGPTYTEAFF. The CDR3 nucleotides read TGCGCCAGCAATGGTGCGGGGCCAACGTACACTGAAGCTTTCTTT.

V usage is TRBV6-1 and J usage is TRBJ2-3; D ambiguous. The V gene's germline CDR1 is MNHNS and CDR2 SASEGT. The CDR3 consists of 12 residues. V lost 4 bases and J 2 bases, leaving 4 bases between the germline ends. The CDR3 protein is CASSGHTDTQYF. The CDR3 DNA reads TGTGCCAGCAGTGGACACACAGATACGCAGTATTTT.

At least ten counts were recorded for this clonotype. CDR3 nucleotides: TGCGCCAGCAGCTTGGCCGGGGGGATCGGTTACAATGAGCAGTTCTTC. Translation gives CASSLAGGIGYNEQFF. The gene calls are TRBV5-1 and TRBJ2-1; 7 positions match TRBD2. The length of the CDR3 is 16 residues. The junction had 7 bases not matched to a gene; V was cut back by 0 bases and J by 4 bases. Per the germline V gene, CDR1 is SGHRS and CDR2 is YFSETQ.

A few counts support this clonotype. This chain links TRBV25-1 with TRBJ2-2, with no clear D. Per the germline V gene, CDR1 is MGHDK and CDR2 is SYGVNS. The CDR3 runs to 14 residues. With 0 bases removed from V and 3 bases from J, the gap between germline ends came to 5 bases. This chain's CDR3 is CASSEYGDTGELFF. The CDR3 nucleotides are TGTGCCAGCAGTGAATACGGCGACACCGGGGAGCTGTTTTTT. The full variable domain, its missing parts supplied by reference TRBV25-1 and TRBJ2-2, is EADIYQTPRYLVIGTGKKITLECSQTMGHDKMYWYQQDPGMELHLIHYSYGVNSTEKGDLSSESTVSRIRTEHFPLTLESARPSHTSQYLCASSEYGDTGELFFGEGSRLTVL.

Concerning this clonotype itself: Just one base apart from a much larger clone, this may be a read error. The genes are TRBV10-3 and TRBJ1-6; 7 bases align to TRBD1. From germline, CDR1 is ENHRY and CDR2 SYGVKD. This CDR3 comprises 13 residues. The DNA of the CDR3 is TGTGCCATCAAGGAGACAGGGAATTCACTCCTCCACTTT. This gives the protein CAIKETGNSLLHF.

This clonotype was recorded at least ten times. This chain links TRBV7-3 with TRBJ2-7; no clear D gene. Trimming removed 4 bases from V and 0 bases from J, with 16 bases in between. The germline V gene has CDR1 SGHTA and CDR2 FQGTGA. This CDR3 has 16 amino acids. The CDR3 reads CASSSQGIDGSYEQYF. CDR3 DNA: TGTGCCAGCAGCTCGCAAGGGATAGACGGCTCCTACGAGCAGTACTTC.

The sample holds many counts of this clonotype. V is TRBV11-1 and J is TRBJ2-1; 9 bases are shared with TRBD2. Trimming at V came to 5 bases and at J to 4 bases, leaving 9 bases not matched to a gene. In germline, CDR1 is SGHAT, CDR2 FQDESV (reference sequence). CDR3 length: 16 residues. The CDR3 spells CASSLIVAGVYNEQFF. The CDR3 nucleotides are TGTGCCAGCAGCCTTATCGTAGCGGGGGTATACAATGAGCAGTTCTTC.

Comment on this clonotype: A read error may account for a junction end that differs from germline. This rearrangement joins TRBV7-9 to TRBJ2-5, with D possibly TRBD1 on 6 matching bases. Germline values: CDR1 SEHNR, CDR2 FQNEAQ (reference sequence). The CDR3 is 13 amino acids. In DNA form, the CDR3 reads TGTGCCAGCAGCGCAACAGGGCAAGAGACCCGGTACTTC. Its translation: CASSATGQETRYF.

This clonotype was recorded at least ten times. The chain is built from TRBV20-1 and TRBJ2-1; TRBD2 aligns across 9 bases. Per the germline V gene, CDR1 is DFQATT and CDR2 is SNEGSKA (reference sequence). Losses at the gene ends were 6 bases for V and 6 bases for J; bases not matched to a gene: 6. The CDR3 covers 13 residues. CDR3 DNA: TGCAGTGCCGCGGGGGGGCCTTCCAATGAGCAGTTCTTC. This sequence encodes CSAAGGPSNEQFF.

This clonotype was observed many times. This sequence joins TRBV25-1 and TRBJ2-3; D is ambiguous. Trimming removed 1 base from V and 5 bases from J, with 13 bases in between. Germline V gene lookup returns CDR1 MGHDK and CDR2 SYGVNS. CDR3 size: 15 residues. In DNA, the CDR3 is TGTGCCAGCAGTGAATCACCTCGCGTTGGAGATACGCAGTATTTT. Translated, it gives CASSESPRVGDTQYF.

This clonotype was found many times. The CDR3 here is CASSFGGGRGETQYF. For the CDR3, the DNA is TGTGCCAGCAGTTTTGGCGGGGGGCGGGGGGAGACCCAGTACTTC. V gene TRBV12-3 or TRBV12-4 combines with J gene TRBJ2-5; 8 bases match TRBD2. The CDR3 loop spans 15 amino acids. V was clipped by 3 bases and J by 5 bases; unmatched bases: 8.

There are many counts of this clonotype. The chain couples TRBV12-3 or TRBV12-4 to TRBJ2-1; 7 nucleotides line up with TRBD1. With 4 bases clipped from V and 7 bases from J, the junction kept 10 bases outside the gene matches. This CDR3 comprises 15 residues. The CDR3 reads CASSSPAAGGNEQFF. CDR3 bases: TGTGCCAGCAGTTCTCCCGCGGCAGGGGGAAATGAGCAGTTCTTC.

The V call is TRBV19, the J call TRBJ2-1; D is unresolved. Germline V lookup: CDR1 LNHDA, CDR2 SQIVND (reference sequence). The V end was cut by 7 bases, the J end by 8 bases, with 15 bases between. This CDR3 contains 13 residues. CDR3 nucleotides: TGTGCCAGTACCCCCGAGGATGGCGATGAGCAGTTCTTC. Amino acids: CASTPEDGDEQFF.

This clonotype was recorded at least ten times. The rearrangement joins TRBV6-4 to TRBJ2-6; D ambiguous. From germline, CDR1 is MRHNA and CDR2 SNTAGT. The CDR3 extends over 15 amino acids. V was trimmed by 0 bases and J by 1 base, leaving 4 bases between them. CDR3 sequence (DNA): TGTGCCAGCAGTGACTCGCAGTCTGGGGCCAACGTCCTGACTTTC. Residues: CASSDSQSGANVLTF.

This clonotype was seen many times. The CDR3 protein is CASQRGPSTDTQYF. As DNA, the CDR3 is TGTGCCAGCCAACGGGGGCCGAGCACAGATACGCAGTATTTT. V and J are TRBV12-3 or TRBV12-4 and TRBJ2-3; D might be TRBD1 or TRBD2, each matching 6 bases. The ends were cut back, 8 bases at V and 0 bases at J, with 12 bases in the middle. The CDR3 spans 14 residues.

On this clonotype itself: A much larger clone sits a single nucleotide away, making a read error possible. This is likely a read error, given that the CDR3 carries no conserved phenylalanine or tryptophan at its end. The chain has TRBV2 and TRBJ1-2; no firm D call. Trimming removed 8 bases at V and 2 bases at J, with 12 bases between. CDR1 is SNHLY and CDR2 is FYNNEI in the germline V gene. The CDR3 spans 13 residues. CDR3 coding DNA: TGTGCCAGCGGACGGCACGACAACTATGGCTACACCCTC. Protein sequence: CASGRHDNYGYTL.

Here the CDR3 reads CAIQGGNTGELFF. In DNA form, the CDR3 reads TGTGCCATTCAGGGGGGGAACACCGGGGAGCTGTTTTTT. The chain joins TRBV10-3 to TRBJ2-2; tentative D call: TRBD1 (7 bases). Trimming cost V 9 bases and J 1 base, with 9 bases left between them. Germline V CDR1 and CDR2: ENHRY, SYGVKD. The CDR3 is 13 residues long.

This clonotype has at least ten counts. V is TRBV7-9 and J is TRBJ2-7; D unresolved. V was shortened by 2 bases and J by 4 bases, with 9 bases between the two germline ends. Germline CDR1 SEHNR, CDR2 FQNEAQ (reference sequence). This CDR3 spans 13 amino acids. CDR3 amino acids: CASSLTGRYEQYF. The CDR3 DNA is TGTGCCAGCAGCTTAACCGGGCGGTACGAGCAGTACTTC.

At least ten counts were recorded for this clonotype. The CDR3 region is CASTQGNYGYTF. Written as DNA, the CDR3 is TGTGCCAGCACCCAAGGGAACTATGGCTACACCTTC. V and J are TRBV5-6 and TRBJ1-2, with unresolved D. This CDR3 has 12 residues. Germline CDR1 and CDR2: SGHDT and YYEEEE. V lost 6 bases and J 2 bases, leaving 8 bases between the germline ends.

This clonotype appeared many times. V gene TRBV12-3 or TRBV12-4 combines with J gene TRBJ2-1; D gene ambiguous. The CDR3 is 13 amino acids. Deletions cut 2 bases from V and 5 bases from J, with 7 bases between. CDR3 nucleotides: TGTGCCAGCAGTTTATTGCCTAACAATGAGCAGTTCTTC. Translating gives CASSLLPNNEQFF.

This clonotype was recorded many times. The V and J genes are TRBV10-3 and TRBJ1-5; D gene uncertain. The CDR3 is 15 residues long. CDR1 is ENHRY, CDR2 SYGVKD, per germline. Trimming took off 10 bases at V and 0 bases at J, with 16 bases between the two ends. CDR3: CATNPGSDSNQPQHF. CDR3 DNA sequence: TGTGCCACCAATCCGGGCAGCGATAGCAATCAGCCCCAGCATTTT.

This clonotype was seen repeatedly, ten times or more. The genes are TRBV12-3 or TRBV12-4 and TRBJ2-5; 7 nucleotides match TRBD2. J was trimmed by 5 bases and V by 1 base; bases with no gene match: 4. This CDR3 has 14 amino acids. The CDR3 sequence: CASSLGFSGETQYF. The CDR3 DNA sequence: TGTGCCAGCAGTTTAGGCTTTAGCGGGGAGACCCAGTACTTC.

This clonotype was seen repeatedly, ten times or more. This chain joins TRBV3-1 and TRBJ1-1; 7 bases fit TRBD1. CDR1 is LGHDT, CDR2 YNNKEL, per germline (reference sequence). CDR3 length: 17 amino acids. The junction had 14 bases not matched to a gene; V was cut back by 6 bases and J by 1 base. The CDR3 loop reads CASRPSGSGGKNTEAFF. The DNA of the CDR3 is TGTGCCAGCAGGCCAAGTGGATCAGGGGGTAAGAACACTGAAGCTTTCTTT.

Of note for this clonotype: A much larger clone is a single base away; this may be a read error. The rearrangement joins TRBV20-1 to TRBJ2-3; D is ambiguous. Per germline, CDR1 DFQATT and CDR2 SNEGSKA (reference sequence). CDR3 length: 15 residues. The CDR3, as DNA: TGCAGTGCTGGTACTACAATCTTCAGCACAGATATGCAGTATTTT. Translated: CSAGTTIFSTDMQYF.